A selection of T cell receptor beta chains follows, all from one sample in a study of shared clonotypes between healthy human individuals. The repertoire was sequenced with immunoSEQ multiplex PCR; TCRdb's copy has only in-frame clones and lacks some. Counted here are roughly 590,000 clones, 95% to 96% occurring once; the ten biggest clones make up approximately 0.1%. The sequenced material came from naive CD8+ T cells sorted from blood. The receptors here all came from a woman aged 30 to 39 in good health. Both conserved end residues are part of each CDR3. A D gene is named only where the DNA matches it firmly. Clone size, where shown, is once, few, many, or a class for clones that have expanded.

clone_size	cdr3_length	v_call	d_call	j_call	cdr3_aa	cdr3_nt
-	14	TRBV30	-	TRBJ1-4	CAWSHSPRGEKLFF	TGTGCCTGGAGTCATTCACCTCGGGGTGAAAAACTGTTTTTT
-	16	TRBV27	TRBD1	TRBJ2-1	CASSLSLDRSSHEQFF	TGTGCCAGCAGTTTATCTCTGGACAGGTCATCGCATGAGCAGTTCTTC
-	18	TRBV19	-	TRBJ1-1	CASSYHGTHLSENTEAFF	TGTGCCAGTAGCTATCACGGGACTCACCTAAGTGAAAACACTGAAGCTTTCTTT
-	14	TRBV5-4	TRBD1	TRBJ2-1	CASSFRGSDNEQFF	TGTGCCAGCAGCTTCAGGGGGAGTGACAATGAGCAGTTCTTC
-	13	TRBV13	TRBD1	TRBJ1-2	CASSHDRENGYTF	TGTGCCAGCAGCCATGACAGGGAGAATGGCTACACCTTC
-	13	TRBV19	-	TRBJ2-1	CASSNILRNEQFF	TGTGCCAGTAGTAATATACTTAGGAATGAGCAGTTCTTC
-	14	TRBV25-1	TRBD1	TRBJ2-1	CASSETGSSNEQFF	TGTGCCAGCAGTGAGACAGGGTCCTCCAATGAGCAGTTCTTC
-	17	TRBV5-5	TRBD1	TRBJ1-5	CASSLEPGTGGVQPQHF	TGTGCCAGCAGCTTGGAACCCGGGACAGGGGGCGTCCAGCCCCAGCATTTT
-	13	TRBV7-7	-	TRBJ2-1	CASSLGSLNEQFF	TGTGCCAGCAGCTTAGGCAGCCTGAATGAGCAGTTCTTC
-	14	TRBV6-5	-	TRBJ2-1	CASSYRTLGDEQFF	TGTGCCAGCAGTTACCGAACACTAGGCGATGAGCAGTTCTTC
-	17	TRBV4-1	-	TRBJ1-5	CASSLEGHPYSNQPQHF	TGCGCCAGCAGCCTTGAGGGTCACCCCTATAGCAATCAGCCCCAGCATTTT
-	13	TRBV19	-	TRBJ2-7	CASSPHNRIEQYF	TGTGCCAGTAGTCCCCACAACAGAATCGAGCAGTACTTC
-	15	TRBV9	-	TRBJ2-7	CASSPRWDLAYEQYF	TGTGCCAGCAGCCCTCGATGGGATCTCGCCTACGAGCAGTACTTC
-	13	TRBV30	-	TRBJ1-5	CAWSVSSNQPQHF	TGTGCCTGGAGTGTCTCCAGCAATCAGCCCCAGCATTTT
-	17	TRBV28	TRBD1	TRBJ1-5	CASSGLGQALRNQPQHF	TGTGCCAGCAGTGGCCTGGGACAGGCGCTCCGCAATCAGCCCCAGCATTTT
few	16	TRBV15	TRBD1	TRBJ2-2	CATSVQGALDTGELFF	TGTGCCACCAGCGTCCAGGGGGCGTTGGACACCGGGGAGCTGTTTTTT
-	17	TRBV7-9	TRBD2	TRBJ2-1	CASSLDPGGASYNEQFF	TGTGCCAGCAGCCTAGATCCGGGAGGCGCTTCCTACAATGAGCAGTTCTTC
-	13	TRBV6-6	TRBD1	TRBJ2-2	CASDNTGEGELFF	TGTGCCAGCGATAACACAGGGGAGGGGGAGCTGTTTTTT
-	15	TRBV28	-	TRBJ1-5	CASRLLQVSNQPQHF	TGTGCCAGCAGGCTACTACAGGTATCCAATCAGCCCCAGCATTTT
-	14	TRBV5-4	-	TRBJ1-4	CASSPDGINEKLFF	TGTGCCAGCAGCCCCGACGGTATTAATGAAAAACTGTTTTTT
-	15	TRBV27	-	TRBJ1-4	CASSLLQGGTEKLFF	TGTGCCAGCAGTTTATTGCAGGGTGGGACTGAAAAACTGTTTTTT
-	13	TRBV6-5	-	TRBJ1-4	CASGEGGWEKLFF	TGTGCCAGCGGAGAGGGAGGTTGGGAAAAACTGTTTTTT
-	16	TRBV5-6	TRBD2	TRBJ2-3	CASSLTAGIGADTQYF	TGTGCCAGCAGCTTGACAGCGGGGATAGGTGCAGATACGCAGTATTTT
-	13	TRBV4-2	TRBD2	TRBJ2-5	CASSHGEAGEQYF	TGTGCCAGCAGCCACGGGGAAGCGGGGGAGCAGTACTTC
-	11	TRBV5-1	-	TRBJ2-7	CASSGEYEQYF	TGCGCCAGCAGCGGGGAATACGAGCAGTACTTC
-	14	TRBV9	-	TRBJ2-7	CASSVEGISYEQYF	TGTGCCAGCAGCGTAGAGGGCATTTCCTACGAGCAGTACTTC
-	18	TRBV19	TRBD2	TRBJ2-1	CASSIVPGLAGDWNEQFF	TGTGCCAGTAGTATAGTCCCGGGGCTAGCGGGAGATTGGAATGAGCAGTTCTTC
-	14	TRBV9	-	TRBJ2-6	CASSVGVGANVLTF	TGTGCCAGCAGCGTGGGTGTGGGGGCCAACGTCCTGACTTTC
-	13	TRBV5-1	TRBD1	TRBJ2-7	CASSSSGGYEQYF	TGCGCCAGCAGCTCTTCAGGGGGCTACGAGCAGTACTTC
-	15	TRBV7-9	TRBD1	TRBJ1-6	CASGLLDRADSPLHF	TGTGCCAGCGGCTTACTCGACAGGGCGGATTCACCCCTCCACTTT
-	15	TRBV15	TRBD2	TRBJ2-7	CATSRGRGRAYEQYF	TGTGCCACCAGCAGAGGTCGGGGGAGGGCCTACGAGCAGTACTTC
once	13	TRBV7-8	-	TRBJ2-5	CASSPGAEGTQYF	TGTGCCAGCAGCCCAGGGGCGGAGGGGACCCAGTACTTC
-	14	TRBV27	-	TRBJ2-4	CASSFGPTKNIQYF	TGTGCCAGCAGTTTCGGTCCTACTAAAAACATTCAGTACTTC
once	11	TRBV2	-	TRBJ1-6	CASSDGLPLHF	TGTGCCAGCAGTGACGGTTTACCCCTCCACTTT
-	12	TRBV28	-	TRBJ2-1	CASSFEYNEQFF	TGTGCCAGCAGTTTTGAGTACAATGAGCAGTTCTTC